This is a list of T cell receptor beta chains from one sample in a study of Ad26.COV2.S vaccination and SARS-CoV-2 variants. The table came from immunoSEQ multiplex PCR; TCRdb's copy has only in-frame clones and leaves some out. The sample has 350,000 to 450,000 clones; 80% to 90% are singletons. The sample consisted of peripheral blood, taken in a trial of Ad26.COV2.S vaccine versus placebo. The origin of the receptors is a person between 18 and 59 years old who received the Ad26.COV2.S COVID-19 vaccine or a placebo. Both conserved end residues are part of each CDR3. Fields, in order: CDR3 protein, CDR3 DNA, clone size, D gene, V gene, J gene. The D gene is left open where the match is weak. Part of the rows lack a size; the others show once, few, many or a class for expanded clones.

CASSPRGVTSVFQGHQFF	TGCGCCAGCAGCCCTCGCGGGGTAACTAGCGTCTTTCAGGGTCACCAGTTCTTC	.	TRBD2	TRBV4-3	TRBJ2-1
CASSLDGLGGGELFF	TGTGCCAGCAGCTTAGACGGCCTGGGGGGTGGGGAGCTGTTTTTT	.	.	TRBV11-2	TRBJ2-2
CASSLIGGRTYEQYF	TGTGCCAGCAGTTTAATAGGGGGGCGCACCTACGAGCAGTACTTC	many	.	TRBV27	TRBJ2-7
CASSPGRFTEAFF	TGTGCCAGCAGCCCAGGGAGGTTCACTGAAGCTTTCTTT	few	.	TRBV9	TRBJ1-1
CASSQALSGPNEKLFF	TGCGCCAGCAGCCAGGCCCTCTCGGGTCCTAATGAAAAACTGTTTTTT	.	.	TRBV4-1	TRBJ1-4
CASSTTGRVWPQHF	TGTGCCAGCAGTACCACAGGGCGGGTGTGGCCCCAGCATTTT	few	.	TRBV2	TRBJ1-5
CASNRDSQYF	TGTGCCAGCAACAGGGACTCCCAGTACTTC	.	.	TRBV6-5	TRBJ2-7
CASSLGSAVNTEAFF	TGTGCCAGCAGTTTAGGGTCGGCAGTGAACACTGAAGCTTTCTTT	.	.	TRBV27	TRBJ1-1
CASSPISGGDYEQYF	TGTGCCAGCTCACCGATTAGCGGGGGGGACTACGAGCAGTACTTC	few	TRBD2	TRBV18	TRBJ2-7
CASSLREAALTGELFF	TGCGCCAGCAGCCTGAGGGAAGCGGCATTAACCGGGGAGCTGTTTTTT	.	.	TRBV5-1	TRBJ2-2
CASSGQGARGGELFF	TGTGCCAGCAGCGGACAGGGGGCGCGGGGCGGGGAGCTGTTTTTT	.	TRBD1	TRBV2	TRBJ2-2
CARFRVGTQYF	TGTGCCCGTTTCAGGGTTGGAACGCAGTATTTT	.	.	TRBV6-4	TRBJ2-3
CSVEDLNRNTIYF	TGCAGCGTTGAAGATCTAAACAGAAACACCATATATTTT	.	.	TRBV29-1	TRBJ1-3
CASSPDRGFDGYTF	TGTGCCAGCTCCCCGGACAGGGGATTCGATGGCTACACCTTC	.	TRBD1	TRBV18	TRBJ1-2
CASSLWWLAGGKQFF	TGTGCCAGCAGCTTGTGGTGGCTAGCGGGAGGAAAGCAGTTCTTC	.	TRBD2	TRBV5-6	TRBJ2-1
CSVERDGLSGNTIYF	TGCAGCGTTGAAAGGGACGGACTCTCTGGAAACACCATATATTTT	.	.	TRBV29-1	TRBJ1-3
CASSPGTAYNEQFF	TGTGCCAGCAGTCCCGGGACAGCCTACAATGAGCAGTTCTTC	once	TRBD1	TRBV6-5	TRBJ2-1
CASRGPGNSGNTIYF	TGTGCCAGCAGGGGGCCGGGAAACTCTGGAAACACCATATATTTT	.	.	TRBV6-5	TRBJ1-3
CASSVGGDVYNEQFF	TGTGCCAGCAGCGTCGGCGGGGATGTTTACAATGAGCAGTTCTTC	.	.	TRBV9	TRBJ2-1
CASSPSGPFSGNTIYF	TGTGCCAGCTCTCCATCGGGCCCTTTCTCTGGAAACACCATATATTTT	.	.	TRBV18	TRBJ1-3
CASRASGNNEQFF	TGCGCCAGCCGGGCTAGCGGGAACAATGAGCAGTTCTTC	.	TRBD2	TRBV4-1	TRBJ2-1
CASRREGITGELFF	TGTGCCAGCCGTCGGGAGGGTATCACCGGGGAGCTGTTTTTT	.	TRBD2	TRBV2	TRBJ2-2
CASSLGLAGLSYEQYF	TGTGCCAGCAGCTTGGGGCTAGCGGGGCTCTCCTACGAGCAGTACTTC	once	TRBD2	TRBV5-5	TRBJ2-7
CASRPGRQNQPQHF	TGTGCCAGCAGACCCGGGAGACAGAATCAGCCCCAGCATTTT	few	.	TRBV5-5	TRBJ1-5
CASSIDRRGGQPQHF	TGTGCCAGTAGTATAGATCGGAGGGGTGGTCAGCCCCAGCATTTT	.	.	TRBV19	TRBJ1-5
CASRGLGQETQYF	TGTGCCAGCAGGGGACTAGGCCAAGAGACCCAGTACTTC	.	TRBD2	TRBV2	TRBJ2-5
CASSYEGLTETQYF	TGTGCCAGCAGCTATGAGGGCCTAACGGAGACCCAGTACTTC	.	.	TRBV11-3	TRBJ2-5
CASSLRLRLTTDTQYF	TGTGCCAGCAGCTTGAGGTTGCGCTTAACCACAGATACGCAGTATTTT	.	.	TRBV5-6	TRBJ2-3
CASSITSGRSGTQYF	TGTGCCAGTAGTATCACTAGCGGGAGATCCGGTACGCAGTATTTT	.	TRBD2	TRBV19	TRBJ2-3
CASSQDSFGQNYNSPLHF	TGTGCCAGCAGCCAAGACTCGTTCGGACAGAACTATAATTCACCCCTCCACTTT	few	.	TRBV4-2	TRBJ1-6
CASSVGRTYNEQFF	TGTGCCAGCAGCGTGGGGCGGACCTACAATGAGCAGTTCTTC	.	.	TRBV9	TRBJ2-1
CASSSSGGPRSYNEQFF	TGTGCCAGCAGCTCCTCGGGGGGCCCGAGGTCCTACAATGAGCAGTTCTTC	.	.	TRBV7-9	TRBJ2-1
CASSLTSLNTEAFF	TGTGCCAGCAGCTTGACCAGCCTTAACACTGAAGCTTTCTTT	.	.	TRBV7-9	TRBJ1-1
CASSLGGTGFHEQYF	TGTGCCAGCAGCCTAGGCGGGACAGGGTTCCACGAGCAGTACTTC	few	TRBD1	TRBV5-6	TRBJ2-7
CASITGSSGANVLTF	TGTGCCAGTATTACAGGGTCCTCTGGGGCCAACGTCCTGACTTTC	.	.	TRBV19	TRBJ2-6
CASSSRTVAGGPTDTQYF	TGCGCCAGCAGCTCGCGTACGGTAGCGGGGGGGCCCACAGATACGCAGTATTTT	.	TRBD2	TRBV4-3	TRBJ2-3
CASSPQKDYGYTF	TGTGCCAGCTCACCACAGAAGGACTATGGCTACACCTTC	.	.	TRBV18	TRBJ1-2
CASSLVSGGAYGNTIYF	TGCGCCAGCAGCTTGGTGTCCGGGGGCGCATATGGAAACACCATATATTTT	.	.	TRBV5-1	TRBJ1-3
CASSGDREGSTEAFF	TGTGCCAGTAGTGGGGACAGGGAAGGGAGCACTGAAGCTTTCTTT	.	TRBD1	TRBV19	TRBJ1-1
CASSQGQTSIYEQYF	TGCGCCAGCAGCCAAGGGCAGACTAGCATCTACGAGCAGTACTTC	.	TRBD2	TRBV4-1	TRBJ2-7
CASSFTDTVNTEAFF	TGTGCCAGCAGTTTCACAGACACGGTGAACACTGAAGCTTTCTTT	.	.	TRBV2	TRBJ1-1
CASSGLGRRNTEAFF	TGTGCCAGCAGTGGGTTGGGGAGAAGAAACACTGAAGCTTTCTTT	.	.	TRBV6-2/TRBV6-3	TRBJ1-1
CASSLSEGSYEQYF	TGTGCCAGCAGCCTTTCCGAGGGATCCTACGAGCAGTACTTC	.	.	TRBV3-1/TRBV3-2	TRBJ2-7
CASSVSGGRLLETQYF	TGTGCCAGCAGCGTTTCAGGGGGCCGGCTACTAGAGACCCAGTACTTC	.	TRBD1	TRBV9	TRBJ2-5
CASSPFRAGASTDTQYF	TGTGCCAGCAGTCCATTTAGGGCAGGGGCCAGCACAGATACGCAGTATTTT	.	.	TRBV6-6	TRBJ2-3
CASSQDAGTPKQFF	TGTGCCAGCAGCCAAGACGCCGGGACCCCGAAACAGTTCTTC	.	.	TRBV3-1/TRBV3-2	TRBJ2-1
CASSYISAAKTGELFF	TGTGCCAGCAGTTACATATCGGCAGCTAAGACCGGGGAGCTGTTTTTT	.	.	TRBV6-5	TRBJ2-2
CASSPGLGNQPQHF	TGTGCCAGCAGCCCAGGGTTAGGCAATCAGCCCCAGCATTTT	.	.	TRBV7-2	TRBJ1-5
CASDLTGLGNYGYTF	TGCGCCAGCGATTTAACAGGGTTGGGTAACTATGGCTACACCTTC	.	.	TRBV5-1	TRBJ1-2